This is a list of T cell receptor beta chains from one sample in a study of cytomegalovirus exposure and HLA in healthy donors. Using immunoSEQ multiplex PCR, the repertoire was profiled, and TCRdb retains in-frame clones only, with some absent. Found here are roughly 180,000 clones, more than 65% of them singletons; the top ten hold roughly 1.5%. Sequencing was done on a sample of PBMCs. These receptors were obtained from a male donor in good health and CMV-seronegative. CDR3s include the opening cysteine and the closing phenylalanine or tryptophan. A D gene is named only where the DNA matches it firmly. Clone size is stated in some rows and not others, as once, few, many or a class when expanded.

V gene,J gene,clone size,D gene,CDR3 protein,CDR3 DNA
TRBV9,TRBJ2-1,-,TRBD2,CASSETSAYNEQFF,TGTGCCAGCAGCGAGACTAGCGCATACAATGAGCAGTTCTTC
TRBV27,TRBJ1-6,-,-,CASSLDWDTTGRSPLHF,TGTGCCAGCAGTTTAGATTGGGACACCACGGGACGTTCACCCCTCCACTTT
TRBV5-5,TRBJ1-5,-,-,CASSLGRGGQPQHF,TGTGCCAGCAGCTTGGGGAGAGGGGGACAGCCCCAGCATTTT
TRBV28,TRBJ2-7,-,TRBD1,CATKDRVSSYEQYF,TGTGCCACCAAGGACAGGGTAAGCTCCTACGAGCAGTACTTC
TRBV6-5,TRBJ2-7,few,TRBD2,CASSYSGVPYEQYF,TGTGCCAGCAGTTACAGCGGGGTTCCCTACGAGCAGTACTTC
TRBV6-5,TRBJ1-6,-,-,CASSWTENSPLHF,TGTGCCAGCAGTTGGACAGAAAATTCACCCCTCCACTTT
TRBV5-4,TRBJ1-4,-,-,CASSLDREATNEKLFF,TGTGCCAGCAGCTTGGATAGGGAGGCAACTAATGAAAAACTGTTTTTT
TRBV7-3,TRBJ1-6,-,TRBD1,CASSPDRDSPLHF,TGTGCCAGCAGCCCGGACAGGGACTCACCCCTCCACTTT
TRBV28,TRBJ2-1,-,-,CASSLPRGSYNEQFF,TGTGCCAGCAGTCTCCCTCGCGGGTCCTACAATGAGCAGTTCTTC
TRBV7-9,TRBJ1-2,-,TRBD1,CASSLLGDRGKDGYTF,TGTGCCAGCAGCCTTTTAGGGGACAGGGGGAAGGATGGCTACACCTTC
TRBV28,TRBJ1-4,-,TRBD1,CASSLLTGGGEKLFF,TGTGCCAGCAGTTTATTAACAGGGGGCGGTGAAAAACTGTTTTTT
TRBV19,TRBJ1-5,-,-,CASSSPQIGNQPQHF,TGTGCCAGTAGTAGCCCCCAGATTGGCAATCAGCCCCAGCATTTT
TRBV9,TRBJ1-3,-,-,CASSVGQSYSGNTIYF,TGTGCCAGCAGCGTAGGACAGTCTTACTCTGGAAACACCATATATTTT
TRBV11-1,TRBJ2-7,-,-,CASSLAEGFSYEQYF,TGTGCCAGCAGCTTAGCGGAGGGATTTTCCTACGAGCAGTACTTC
TRBV4-1,TRBJ1-6,-,-,CASSLSPGTPNSPLHF,TGCGCCAGCAGCCTGTCCCCCGGGACACCAAATTCACCCCTCCACTTT
TRBV29-1,TRBJ2-7,-,TRBD2,CSVEASGVLEQYF,TGCAGCGTTGAGGCTAGCGGGGTATTAGAGCAGTACTTC
TRBV28,TRBJ2-7,-,TRBD2,CASIPHGGTSGRSYEQYF,TGTGCCAGCATCCCTCACGGGGGGACTAGCGGGAGGTCCTACGAGCAGTACTTC
TRBV6-5,TRBJ1-2,-,-,CASREKDRLYGYTF,TGTGCCAGCAGAGAAAAGGACAGACTTTATGGCTACACCTTC
TRBV19,TRBJ1-1,-,-,CASSISGVGTEAFF,TGTGCCAGTAGTATTTCGGGGGTGGGTACTGAAGCTTTCTTT
TRBV29-1,TRBJ1-1,-,TRBD1,CSVRQGLGEAFF,TGCAGCGTGAGACAGGGTCTGGGCGAAGCTTTCTTT
TRBV10-3,TRBJ1-1,few,TRBD1,CAINRQGNTEAFF,TGTGCCATCAACAGACAGGGGAACACTGAAGCTTTCTTT
TRBV14,TRBJ2-1,once,TRBD1,CASSHLRDSFYNEQFF,TGTGCCAGCAGCCACCTCCGGGACAGCTTTTACAATGAGCAGTTCTTC
TRBV6-1,TRBJ1-5,-,-,CASSPTANSNQPQHF,TGTGCCAGCAGCCCGACAGCAAATAGCAATCAGCCCCAGCATTTT
TRBV19,TRBJ1-6,-,-,CATRQPASPLHF,TGTGCCACCAGACAGCCCGCTTCACCCCTCCACTTT
TRBV28,TRBJ1-5,-,TRBD1,CASSFGQGNQPQHF,TGTGCCAGCAGTTTTGGACAGGGGAATCAGCCCCAGCATTTT
TRBV7-8,TRBJ2-7,once,TRBD1,CASSLGSLPGQVFYEQYF,TGTGCCAGCAGCTTAGGCTCCCTACCAGGACAGGTGTTCTACGAGCAGTACTTC
TRBV19,TRBJ1-1,-,-,CASSMATGNTEAFF,TGTGCCAGTAGTATGGCAACGGGAAACACTGAAGCTTTCTTT
TRBV6-8,TRBJ1-3,-,-,CASSYHGGQDGNTIYF,TGTGCCAGCAGTTACCACGGGGGGCAAGATGGAAACACCATATATTTT
TRBV7-9,TRBJ1-1,-,TRBD1,CSSSPKPGQARPTEAFF,TGTTCCAGCAGCCCGAAACCCGGACAGGCGCGCCCGACTGAAGCTTTCTTT
TRBV6-6,TRBJ2-5,-,-,CATLSGGEETQYF,TGTGCCACCCTTAGCGGAGGGGAAGAGACCCAGTACTTC